Below are 15 T cell receptor beta chains sequenced from a single sample in a study of blood T cell repertoires in COVID-19. The assay was immunoSEQ multiplex PCR, and TCRdb's table has in-frame clones only and misses some. The top ten hold 0.2% to 0.3% of the sample, which has roughly 670,000 clones, 90% seen once. Sequenced: peripheral blood. The origin of the receptors is a young woman with acute or convalescent COVID-19.

This clone turned up a few times. The gene calls are TRBV6-5 and TRBJ1-2; 9 positions match TRBD1. The CDR3 extends over 12 amino acids. Germline CDR1 MNHEY, CDR2 SVGAGI. Losses at the gene ends were 10 bases for V and 2 bases for J; bases not matched to a gene: 2. CDR3 protein: CATTGGNYGYTF. The CDR3 DNA is TGTGCCACCACAGGGGGCAACTATGGCTACACCTTC.

CDR3 nucleotide sequence: TGCGCCAGCAGCCCTAGGACGGGGACTAACTATGGCTACACCTTC. It yields the protein CASSPRTGTNYGYTF. The rearrangement joins TRBV5-1 to TRBJ1-2; no clear D gene. Germline V gives CDR1 SGHRS, CDR2 YFSETQ. This CDR3 has 15 residues. V was clipped by 4 bases and J by 0 bases, with 13 bases between them. The whole variable domain, filled in from reference TRBV5-1 and TRBJ1-2, reads KAGVTQTPRYLIKTRGQQVTLSCSPISGHRSVSWYQQTPGQGLQFLFEYFSETQRNKGNFPGRFSGRQFSNSRSEMNVSTLELGDSALYLCASSPRTGTNYGYTFGSGTRLTVV.

The chain has TRBV9 and TRBJ2-2; 7 nucleotides agree with TRBD1. CDR1 and CDR2 (germline): SGDLS, YYNGEE. This CDR3 has 12 residues. Trimming at V came to 3 bases and at J to 9 bases, leaving 2 bases not matched to a gene. CDR3 region: CASSGQGWELFF. The DNA for the CDR3 is TGTGCCAGCAGCGGACAGGGCTGGGAGCTGTTTTTT.

The chain couples TRBV5-1 to TRBJ1-1, with 9 bases fitting TRBD1. Per the germline V gene, CDR1 is SGHRS and CDR2 is YFSETQ. The V segment lost 4 bases and the J segment 4 bases; nucleotides outside the gene matches: 5. The CDR3 has 14 residues. Here the CDR3 reads CASSPGTGSTEAFF. In nucleotides, the CDR3 is TGCGCCAGCAGCCCCGGGACAGGGAGCACTGAAGCTTTCTTT.

DNA for the CDR3: TGTGCCAGCAGCGTAGACCCGACAGGGGAGGGCTATGGCTACACCTTC. This codes for CASSVDPTGEGYGYTF. This chain links TRBV9 with TRBJ1-2; 8 nucleotides match TRBD1. The CDR3 extends over 16 amino acids. Germline V gene sequence: CDR1 SGDLS, CDR2 YYNGEE. With V trimmed by 0 bases and J by 4 bases, 8 bases remained unmatched. The whole variable domain, filled in from reference TRBV9 and TRBJ1-2, reads DSGVTQTPKHLITATGQRVTLRCSPRSGDLSVYWYQQSLDQGLQFLIQYYNGEERAKGNILERFSAQQFPDLHSELNLSSLELGDSALYFCASSVDPTGEGYGYTFGSGTRLTVV.

This clone appeared a few times. V is TRBV6-4 and J is TRBJ2-1; D perhaps matches TRBD2 (6 bases). V was clipped by 5 bases and J by 2 bases, with 13 bases between them. The CDR3 contains 15 residues. Looked up from germline, CDR1 is MRHNA and CDR2 is SNTAGT. The CDR3 reads CASSPRGGAYNEQFF. The CDR3 nucleotides read TGTGCCAGCAGTCCCCGGGGAGGTGCCTACAATGAGCAGTTCTTC.

The J gene is TRBJ1-6, the V gene TRBV19; 7 bases line up with TRBD1. J gave up 7 bases and V 7 bases, and 10 bases lay outside the gene matches. This CDR3 comprises 15 residues. Germline V gene data show CDR1 as LNHDA and CDR2 as SQIVND (reference sequence). This CDR3 reads CASTPGTVYNSPLHF. CDR3 DNA sequence: TGTGCCAGTACCCCCGGGACAGTCTACAATTCACCCCTCCACTTT.

This clone was recorded a few times. The rearrangement joins TRBV5-8 to TRBJ2-7, with D perhaps TRBD2 (5 bases). Between the trimmed V and J ends, which lost 4 bases and 3 bases, there was a span of 14 bases. The CDR3 consists of 14 residues. Germline CDR1 reads SGHTS; CDR2 reads YDEGEE. In DNA form, the CDR3 reads TGTGCCAGCAGCCTGCGGGCGGATCTCTACGAGCAGTACTTC. It encodes CASSLRADLYEQYF. Full variable domain (missing parts from reference TRBV5-8 and TRBJ2-7): EAGVTQSPTHLIKTRGQQATLRCSPISGHTSVYWYQQALGLGLQFLLWYDEGEERNRGNFPPRFSGRQFPNYSSELNVNALELEDSALYLCASSLRADLYEQYFGPGTRLTVT.

The chain carries TRBV24-1 and TRBJ2-3; maybe TRBD2 (5 bases). Germline V gene sequence: CDR1 KGHDR, CDR2 SFDVKD. Trimming took 1 base from V and 0 from J, leaving 16 bases between them. This CDR3 has 18 amino acids. CDR3 in amino acids: CATSDFPRVGASTDTQYF. The CDR3 DNA is TGTGCCACCAGTGATTTTCCCCGGGTGGGAGCGAGCACAGATACGCAGTATTTT.

This chain connects TRBV11-2 to TRBJ2-3, with D possibly matching TRBD2 (5 bases). Per the germline V gene, CDR1 is SGHAT and CDR2 is FQNNGV. Trimming pared 1 base from V and 3 bases from J, leaving 20 bases between. The CDR3 length is 18 residues. CDR3 protein: CASSLAGVGRGRTDTQYF. The CDR3 nucleotides are TGTGCCAGCAGCTTAGCCGGGGTTGGACGGGGTAGGACAGATACGCAGTATTTT.

The gene calls are TRBV6-4 and TRBJ2-1, with a possible D match to TRBD1 (5 bases). Germline V lookup: CDR1 MRHNA, CDR2 SNTAGT. With 5 bases removed from V and 5 bases from J, the gap between germline ends came to 10 bases. This CDR3 is 13 amino acids long. The DNA for the CDR3 is TGTGCCAGCAGTTCAGGGCTGGACAATGAGCAGTTCTTC. Protein product: CASSSGLDNEQFF.

The rearrangement uses TRBV5-5 and TRBJ1-1, with D perhaps matching TRBD1 (5 bases). This CDR3 region has 14 residues. Looked up from germline, CDR1 is SGHKS and CDR2 is YYEKEE (reference sequence). With 6 bases removed from V and 0 bases from J, the gap between germline ends came to 12 bases. CDR3 sequence reads: CASTRQIMNTEAFF. DNA of the CDR3: TGTGCCAGCACCAGACAGATAATGAACACTGAAGCTTTCTTT.

V gene TRBV12-3 or TRBV12-4 combines with J gene TRBJ1-4, with D unresolved. There are 11 residues in the CDR3. V lost 5 bases, J lost 8 bases, and 6 bases lay in between. The CDR3 nucleotides read TGTGCCAGCAGTCCGGGGGAAAAACTGTTTTTT. It is translated as CASSPGEKLFF.

The chain has TRBV7-9 and TRBJ1-1, with D possibly matching TRBD1 (5 bases). V was trimmed by 3 bases and J by 4 bases, leaving 18 bases between them. Germline V CDR1 and CDR2: SEHNR, FQNEAQ (reference sequence). The CDR3 loop spans 16 amino acids. The CDR3 DNA is TGTGCCAGCAGCTTCGGACCCCAGGGTCCGGGCACTGAAGCTTTCTTT. As protein: CASSFGPQGPGTEAFF.

The chain couples TRBV6-2 or TRBV6-3 to TRBJ2-2; D unclear. CDR1 and CDR2 from the germline V gene are MNHEY and SVGEGT. The CDR3 has 14 residues. V lost 3 bases and J lost 6, with 11 bases in between. The CDR3 spells CASSYQVKAGELFF. Written as DNA, the CDR3 is TGTGCCAGCAGTTATCAGGTCAAGGCCGGGGAGCTGTTTTTT.